This T cell receptor beta chain comes out of a study of blood T cell repertoires in COVID-19. Whole-study context: The United States, Italy and Spain provided the acute and convalescent COVID-19 samples. T cells, B-cell-depleted T cells, or PBMCs provided the cDNA or gDNA that served as material.

Profiled with immunoSEQ multiplex PCR; TCRdb holds only in-frame clones, not every one. The data show 40,000 or so clones, with approximately 86% seen just once and under 5.5% held by the top ten. The CDR3 loop spans 15 amino acids. The trim removed 6 bases at V and 4 bases at J, leaving 11 bases unmatched. Germline loops: CDR1 SGHVS, CDR2 FQNEAQ. Sequencing input: peripheral blood. The sequence derives from a man in his forties with active COVID-19. The J gene is TRBJ2-5, the V gene TRBV7-8, with 7 bases fitting TRBD1. The CDR3 spells CASSQPPAGGETQYF. The CDR3 DNA reads as TGTGCCAGCAGTCAACCCCCAGCAGGGGGAGAGACCCAGTACTTC.